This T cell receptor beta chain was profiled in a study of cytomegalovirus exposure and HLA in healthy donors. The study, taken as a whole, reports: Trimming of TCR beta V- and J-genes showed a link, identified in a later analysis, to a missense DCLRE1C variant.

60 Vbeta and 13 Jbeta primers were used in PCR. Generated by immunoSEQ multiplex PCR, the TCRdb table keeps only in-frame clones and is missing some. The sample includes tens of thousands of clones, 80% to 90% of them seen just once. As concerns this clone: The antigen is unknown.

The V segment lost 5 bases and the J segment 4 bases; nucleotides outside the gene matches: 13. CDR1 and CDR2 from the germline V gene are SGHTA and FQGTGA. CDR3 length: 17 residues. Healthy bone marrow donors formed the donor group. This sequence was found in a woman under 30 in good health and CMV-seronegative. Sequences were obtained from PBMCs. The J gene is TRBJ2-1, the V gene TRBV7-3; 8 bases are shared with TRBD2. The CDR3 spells CASSPRPSGGLYNEQFF. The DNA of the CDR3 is TGTGCCAGCAGCCCTAGACCCTCGGGGGGGCTTTACAATGAGCAGTTCTTC.